Following are 2 T cell receptor beta chains from one sample sequenced in a study of vaccination and CD4 T cells after COVID-19. Their recognized antigens are unknown. Time point here: late sampling 161 to 241 days after vaccination in three convalescent patients. As for treatment: roughly 11-day PBMC culture with coronavirus spike peptide pools or control peptides (ViraFEST assay). The assay that was used to sequence DNA from cultured CD4+ T cells was the Oncomine TCR Beta short-read assay. TCRdb analysed the PCR reads with MiXCR anew, one entry per CDR3 protein. The sample holds roughly 20,000 distinct CDR3 sequences; roughly 45% are singletons and the top ten take roughly a tenth. Sequencing was performed on CD4+ T cells from blood, cultured in vitro, taken about 7 months after SARS-CoV-2 vaccination. Receptors were obtained from a human donor who had recovered from COVID-19.

The chain is built from TRBV12-1 and TRBJ2-5; the D call of TRBD1 is as the table states it, not checked on the DNA. TRBV12-1 represents a pseudogene. This CDR3 contains 19 residues. This CDR3 is CASSFAVPDRDMYQETQYF. The CDR3 coding sequence is TGTGCCAGCAGCTTTGCGGTTCCGGACAGGGATATGTACCAAGAGACCCAGTACTTC.

The rearrangement links TRBV20-1 to TRBJ2-5; D may match TRBD1 or TRBD2 (5 bases each). Germline CDR1 is DFQATT and CDR2 is SNEGSKA (reference sequence). There are 12 residues in the CDR3. The V gene lost 5 bases and the J gene lost 5 bases, with 12 bases spanning the gap. The chain's CDR3 is CSAVLGVETQYF. The CDR3 DNA is TGCAGTGCTGTTCTGGGGGTGGAGACCCAGTACTTC.